This T cell receptor beta chain was profiled in a study of shared clonotypes between healthy human individuals. This table comes from immunoSEQ multiplex PCR, and its TCRdb copy is limited to in-frame clones, with some not included. There are some 2,000,000 clones in the sample; nearly 97% occur only once, and over 0.1% lies in the top ten. Regarding this clone: Its antigen is undetermined.

Study-wide findings and caveats: Compared with clonotypes that all four donors shared, non-shared clonotypes had lower generation probabilities.

The sequence derives from a man between 18 and 29 years old in good health. What was sequenced was naive CD4+ T cells sorted from blood. Stated subset: CD45RA+ positively selected.

Here the CDR3 DNA reads TGTGCCAGCTACCGAGGTCGCACCGGGGAGCTGTTTTTT. It encodes CASYRGRTGELFF. This chain links TRBV6-5 with TRBJ2-2; D call uncertain. V dropped 8 bases and J dropped 4 bases, with 11 bases sitting between them. The CDR3 has 13 amino acids. Germline V gene lookup returns CDR1 MNHEY and CDR2 SVGAGI.